A single sample is the source of the 27 T cell receptor beta chains below, sequenced in a study of T cells after yellow fever vaccination. Via MiXCR, TCRdb re-called the 5' RACE reads, giving one row per CDR3 protein. The table lists 250,000 to 350,000 distinct CDR3 sequences, roughly 7% of them singletons. The material sequenced was PBMCs, taken roughly seven weeks after the first yellow fever vaccination. These TCRs come from a man aged 18 to 30 who received the YFV17D yellow fever vaccine.

The V gene is TRBV20-1, the J gene TRBJ2-1; D unresolved. Germline CDR1 reads DFQATT; CDR2 reads SNEGSKA (reference sequence). This CDR3 is 15 amino acids long. V gave up 0 bases and J gave up 8 bases, with 17 bases separating them. The CDR3 is CSARDPFRKVDEQFF. CDR3 bases: TGCAGTGCTAGAGACCCCTTCAGGAAGGTAGATGAGCAGTTCTTC.

This clonotype was recorded at least ten times. J is TRBJ1-1 and V is TRBV5-1, with 10 bases aligning to TRBD1. V shed 4 bases and J 11 bases; nucleotides not matched to a gene: 17. The length of the CDR3 is 16 residues. Germline V gene lookup returns CDR1 SGHRS and CDR2 YFSETQ. The CDR3 loop is CASSHAGTGDGRAAFF. The CDR3 DNA is TGCGCCAGCAGCCACGCCGGGACAGGGGATGGTCGAGCGGCTTTCTTT.

This clonotype appeared many times. The V gene is TRBV4-1, the J gene TRBJ2-2; D is unresolved. The ends were cut back, 4 bases at V and 5 bases at J, with 14 bases in the middle. From germline, CDR1 is MGHRA and CDR2 YSYEKL. The CDR3 is 15 amino acids. CDR3 in amino acids: CASSPQVTVTGELFF. The CDR3 DNA is TGCGCCAGCAGCCCACAAGTAACCGTGACCGGGGAGCTGTTTTTT.

This clonotype was counted between two and nine times. The J gene is TRBJ2-1, the V gene TRBV19; perhaps TRBD1 as D (5 bases). CDR3 length: 13 residues. CDR1 is LNHDA, CDR2 SQIVND, per germline (reference sequence). The V end lost 4 bases, the J end lost 9 bases, and 13 bases lay between the germline ends. The CDR3 coding sequence is TGTGCCAGTAGTAACCCAGGGTCAGGTGAGCAGTTCTTC. Amino acid sequence: CASSNPGSGEQFF.

The gene calls are TRBV4-2 and TRBJ2-5; D may correspond to TRBD1 or TRBD2 (5 bases each). Trimming left V 0 bases short and J 8 bases short, with 13 bases between. The V gene's germline CDR1 is LGHNA and CDR2 YNFKEQ. The CDR3 is 14 amino acids. The CDR3 nucleotides read TGTGCCAGCAGCCAAGAACTAGGGGTTGGTACCCAGTACTTC. Its protein is CASSQELGVGTQYF.

The V call is TRBV7-2, the J call TRBJ2-1, with TRBD2 matching over 12 bases. The CDR3 loop spans 16 amino acids. In germline, CDR1 is SGHTA, CDR2 FQGNSA. With V trimmed by 5 bases and J by 6 bases, 8 bases remained unmatched. The chain's CDR3 is CASSPTASGGVNEQFF. In DNA, the CDR3 is TGTGCCAGCAGCCCGACCGCTAGCGGGGGGGTCAATGAGCAGTTCTTC.

Many counts were recorded for this clonotype. This rearrangement joins TRBV20-1 to TRBJ2-1; the D gene is possibly TRBD2 (7 bases). Germline CDR1 and CDR2: DFQATT and SNEGSKA (reference sequence). The CDR3 consists of 16 residues. V lost 0 bases and J lost 8, with 20 bases in between. The DNA for the CDR3 is TGCAGTGCTAGAGAGGGGAGGGGGGTCTCCTGGGATGAGCAGTTCTTC. It specifies CSAREGRGVSWDEQFF.

This clonotype was detected a few times. The chain joins TRBV19 to TRBJ2-4; weak D call: TRBD1 (5 bases). CDR1 LNHDA and CDR2 SQIVND come from the germline V gene (reference sequence). The CDR3 has 14 amino acids. The V gene lost 6 bases and the J gene lost 1 base, with 10 bases spanning the gap. The CDR3 DNA reads TGTGCCAGTAGAGGGGCTTATGCCAAAAACATTCAGTACTTC. It yields the protein CASRGAYAKNIQYF.

In this sample, this clonotype turned up a few times. This chain joins TRBV20-1 and TRBJ2-7; 7 nucleotides align to TRBD1. CDR1 is DFQATT and CDR2 is SNEGSKA in the germline V gene (reference sequence). V was pared by 6 bases and J by 2 bases, with 4 bases of the junction left unmatched. This CDR3 region has 12 residues. The CDR3 nucleotides are TGCAGTGCCAGAACAGGGGCCTACGAGCAGTACGTC. It is translated as CSARTGAYEQYV.

This clonotype was counted many times. This chain joins TRBV28 and TRBJ2-2; 9 nucleotides match TRBD1. CDR3 length: 11 residues. In germline, CDR1 is MDHEN, CDR2 SYDVKM. The J segment lost 17 bases and the V segment lost 8 bases, leaving 9 bases of the junction unmatched. DNA of the CDR3: TGTGCCAGCTTTTCCGAGGGACAGGGTTTTTTT. As protein: CASFSEGQGFF.

This clonotype turned up a few times. The chain recombines TRBV23-1 with TRBJ2-7; D ambiguous. TRBV23-1 is known as an ORF, though its function is uncertain. V was pared by 0 bases and J by 4 bases, with 22 bases between. This CDR3 is built from 18 residues. CDR3 sequence (DNA): TGCGCCAGCAGTCAATCGAGTGATACAGCCGTACTGCGGTACGAGCAGTACTTC. It translates to CASSQSSDTAVLRYEQYF.

This clonotype was observed a handful of times. V and J are TRBV5-1 and TRBJ2-3; possible D gene TRBD1, 5 bases. This CDR3 is built from 15 residues. Per germline, CDR1 SGHRS and CDR2 YFSETQ. Trimming pared 3 bases from V and 2 bases from J, leaving 13 bases between. The CDR3 is CASSSAGPPTDTQYF. The CDR3 DNA reads TGCGCCAGCAGCTCGGCAGGGCCCCCCACAGATACGCAGTATTTT.

The chain recombines TRBV20-1 with TRBJ2-7, with 8 positions matching TRBD1. Germline V gene lookup returns CDR1 DFQATT and CDR2 SNEGSKA (reference sequence). After removal of 1 base from V and 2 bases from J, the junction contained 4 bases not matched to a gene. CDR3 length: 14 amino acids. The CDR3 DNA is TGCAGTGCTAGAGTGGGACAGGTTCCCTACGAGCAGTACTTC. This sequence encodes CSARVGQVPYEQYF.

This chain links TRBV20-1 with TRBJ2-3, with D tentatively TRBD2 (6 bases). Germline CDR1 reads DFQATT; CDR2 reads SNEGSKA (reference sequence). The CDR3 has 15 amino acids. The ends were cut back, 4 bases at V and 6 bases at J, with 20 bases in the middle. DNA of the CDR3: TGCAGTGCTATCCGGGACTTTCTAATGGCGGATACGCAGTATTTT. As protein: CSAIRDFLMADTQYF.

V is TRBV20-1 and J is TRBJ1-5; D is unresolved. This CDR3 is built from 13 residues. Germline CDR1 and CDR2: DFQATT and SNEGSKA (reference sequence). Trimming took off 6 bases at V and 7 bases at J, with 16 bases between the two ends. In nucleotides, the CDR3 is TGCAGTGCCCGGAGGTCAACGGGGCAGCCCCAGCATTTT. This codes for CSARRSTGQPQHF.

The chain couples TRBV7-8 to TRBJ2-2; 12 nucleotides line up with TRBD2. With 2 bases clipped from V and 7 bases from J, the junction kept 5 bases outside the gene matches. Germline loops: CDR1 SGHVS, CDR2 FQNEAQ. The length of the CDR3 is 16 residues. CDR3 nucleotides: TGTGCCAGCAGCTTAACACTAGCGGGGGGAGGCGGGGAGCTGTTTTTT. Its protein is CASSLTLAGGGGELFF.

This clonotype was counted only a few times. This chain uses TRBV20-1 with TRBJ1-1, with unresolved D. Germline V gives CDR1 DFQATT, CDR2 SNEGSKA (reference sequence). The CDR3 loop spans 14 amino acids. Trimming took off 6 bases at V and 2 bases at J, with 16 bases between the two ends. The CDR3 DNA reads as TGCAGTGCCAACGGGTTGGTGGGTAACACTGAAGCTTTCTTT. As protein: CSANGLVGNTEAFF.

The chain recombines TRBV29-1 with TRBJ1-1, with unresolved D. V was pared by 5 bases and J by 8 bases, with 9 bases between. Germline lookup yields CDR1 SQVTM and CDR2 ANQGSEA. CDR3 size: 10 residues. CDR3 DNA: TGCAGCGTTAAGAGAGACGAAGCTTTCTTT. Its protein is CSVKRDEAFF.

This chain links TRBV21-1 with TRBJ2-6. TRBV21-1 is a pseudogene locus. The CDR3 is 15 residues long. CDR3 sequence (DNA): TGTGCCAGCAACCGATTACACTCTGGGGCCAACGTCCTGACTTTC. Translation gives CASNRLHSGANVLTF.

This clonotype has a count of ten or more. The chain has TRBV5-4 and TRBJ1-1, with D unclear. The germline V and J ends were trimmed by 0 bases and 9 bases, with 6 bases remaining between them. This CDR3 has 11 residues. Germline CDR1 is SGHNT and CDR2 is YYREEE (reference sequence). The CDR3 loop reads CASSLGQKAFF. CDR3 nucleotide sequence: TGTGCCAGCAGCTTGGGGCAAAAAGCTTTCTTT.

The rearrangement uses TRBV6-2 or TRBV6-3 and TRBJ2-2, with D perhaps matching TRBD2 (5 bases). Trimming stripped 5 bases from V and 7 bases from J, with 11 bases between. Germline V gives CDR1 MNHEY, CDR2 SVGEGT. This CDR3 has 13 residues. The CDR3 region is CASSPPGSGELFF. CDR3 DNA: TGTGCCAGCAGTCCACCTGGGAGCGGGGAGCTGTTTTTT.

V and J are TRBV6-5 and TRBJ1-4, with 8 bases that match TRBD1. The trim removed 4 bases at V and 8 bases at J, leaving 6 bases unmatched. The CDR3 is 14 amino acids. Germline lookup yields CDR1 MNHEY and CDR2 SVGAGI. This chain's CDR3 is CASSSRGLVEKLFF. The CDR3 DNA reads as TGTGCCAGCAGTTCCAGGGGGCTGGTCGAAAAACTGTTTTTT.

This clonotype was seen more than once but under ten times. V gene TRBV6-6 combines with J gene TRBJ2-1; maybe TRBD2 (6 bases). CDR3 length equals 12 residues. V lost 8 bases, J lost 5 bases, and 10 bases lay in between. Germline CDR1 and CDR2: MNHNY and SVGAGI (reference sequence). The CDR3 DNA reads as TGTGCCAGCCGTCCGGGGGACAATGAGCAGTTCTTC. Translation gives CASRPGDNEQFF.

In DNA, the CDR3 is TGTGCCAGCTCACCTAACGTATTAGGTGAGACCCAGTACTTC. Protein product: CASSPNVLGETQYF. This rearrangement joins TRBV18 to TRBJ2-5, with unresolved D. CDR3 length equals 14 residues. In germline, CDR1 is KGHSH, CDR2 LQKENI. V was clipped by 3 bases and J by 5 bases, with 13 bases between them.

This chain connects TRBV4-1 to TRBJ2-7; 8 bases align to TRBD1. The germline gives CDR1 MGHRA, CDR2 YSYEKL. The CDR3 is made up of 16 amino acids. V was clipped by 0 bases and J by 4 bases; unmatched bases: 8. As DNA, the CDR3 is TGCGCCAGCAGCCAAGATCGGGGAGACAGGGGATACGAGCAGTACTTC. Amino acid sequence: CASSQDRGDRGYEQYF.

The chain has TRBV7-3 and TRBJ2-7; 7 bases match TRBD1. The germline gives CDR1 SGHTA, CDR2 FQGTGA. The CDR3 length is 14 residues. After removal of 2 bases from V and 5 bases from J, the junction contained 6 bases not matched to a gene. The CDR3, as DNA: TGTGCCAGCAGCTTACGAAGGGGGCCCCACGAGCAGTACTTC. It translates to CASSLRRGPHEQYF. The variable domain in full, with the rest retrieved from reference TRBV7-3 and TRBJ2-7, is GAGVSQTPSNKVTEKGKYVELRCDPISGHTALYWYRQSLGQGPEFLIYFQGTGAADDSGLPNDRFFAVRPEGSVSTLKIQRTERGDSAVYLCASSLRRGPHEQYFGPGTRLTVT.

The chain has TRBV10-3 and TRBJ1-6; D unresolved. Per germline, CDR1 ENHRY and CDR2 SYGVKD. The V end was cut by 4 bases, the J end by 7 bases, with 11 bases between. This CDR3 is built from 14 residues. This CDR3 reads CAISGRTGNSPLHF. For the CDR3, the DNA is TGTGCCATCAGTGGTCGGACGGGGAATTCACCCCTCCACTTT.